This T cell receptor beta chain originates from a study of T-cell reconstitution after alpha-beta-depleted transplantation in children. During its preparation, the TCRbeta library received unique molecular identifiers. MiXCR was run by TCRdb on the PCR reads, yielding one entry per CDR3 protein. The sample holds over 550,000 distinct CDR3 sequences, 10% seen once. Per germline, CDR1 LGHNA and CDR2 YNFKEQ. Trimming took off 2 bases at V and 6 bases at J, with 11 bases between the two ends. The CDR3 extends over 14 amino acids. The chain employs TRBV4-2 and TRBJ2-4, with no clear D. The source is a human donor who donated a stem cell graft to a child with acute myeloid leukemia. The starting material was PBMCs from the stem cell graft donor, obtained from the stem cell graft. The CDR3 DNA sequence: TGTGCCAGCAGCCAAAAGGCCAACATAAACATTCAGTACTTC. Its protein product is CASSQKANINIQYF.